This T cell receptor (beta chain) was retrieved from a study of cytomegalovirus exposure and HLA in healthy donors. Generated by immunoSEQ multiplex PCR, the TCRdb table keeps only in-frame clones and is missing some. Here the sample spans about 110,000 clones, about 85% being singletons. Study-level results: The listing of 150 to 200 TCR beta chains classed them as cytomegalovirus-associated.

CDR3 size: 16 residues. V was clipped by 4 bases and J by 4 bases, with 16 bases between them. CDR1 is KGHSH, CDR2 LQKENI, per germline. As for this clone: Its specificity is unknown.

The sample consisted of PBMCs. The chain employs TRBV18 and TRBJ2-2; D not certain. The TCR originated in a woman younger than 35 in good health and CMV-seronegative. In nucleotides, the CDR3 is TGTGCCAGCTCACACCCCGGAAAAACGGGCACCGGGGAGCTGTTTTTT. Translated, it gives CASSHPGKTGTGELFF.